This T cell receptor (beta chain) emerged from a study of cytomegalovirus exposure and HLA in healthy donors. Study observations and caveats: V segments that were indistinguishable, TRBV6-2 and TRBV6-3 among them, were omitted from analysis. Common viral pathogens seemed to be connected with several of the most significant clusters, according to a later analysis.

The V gene's germline CDR1 is SQVTM and CDR2 ANQGSEA. CDR3 length equals 13 residues. This clone showed up just once. Antigen specificity is unknown. The junction shows a germline mismatch at one end, possibly a read error. The PCR contained 60 Vbeta and 13 Jbeta primers. Profiled with immunoSEQ multiplex PCR; TCRdb holds only in-frame clones, not every one. The table lists approximately 75,000 clones, 84% of them singletons. The source material was PBMCs. This TCR derives from a man aged 70 or older in good health and CMV-seropositive. V usage is TRBV29-1 and J usage is TRBJ1-2, with TRBD1 as a possible D gene (5 bases). CDR3: CSVEDSTGYGYAF. CDR3 DNA: TGCAGCGTTGAAGATAGCACAGGCTATGGCTACGCCTTC.